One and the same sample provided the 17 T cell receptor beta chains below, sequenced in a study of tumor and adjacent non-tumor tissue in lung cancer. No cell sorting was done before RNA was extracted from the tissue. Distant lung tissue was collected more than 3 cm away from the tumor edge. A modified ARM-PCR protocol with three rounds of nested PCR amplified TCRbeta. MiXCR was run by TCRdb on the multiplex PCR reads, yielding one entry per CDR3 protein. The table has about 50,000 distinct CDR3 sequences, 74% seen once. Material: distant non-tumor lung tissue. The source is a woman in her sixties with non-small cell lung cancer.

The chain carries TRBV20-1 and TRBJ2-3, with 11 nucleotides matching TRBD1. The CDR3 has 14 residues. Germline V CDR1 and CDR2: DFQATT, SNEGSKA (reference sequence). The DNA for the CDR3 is TGCACGGGACCCTGGGACAGGGGGACAGATACGCAGTATTTT. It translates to CTGPWDRGTDTQYF.

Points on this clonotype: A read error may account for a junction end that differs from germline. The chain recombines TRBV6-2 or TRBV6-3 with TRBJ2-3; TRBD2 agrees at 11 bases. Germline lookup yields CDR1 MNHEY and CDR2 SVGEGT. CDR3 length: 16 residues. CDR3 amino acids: CPSRLAGSFSTDAQYF. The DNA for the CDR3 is TGTCCCAGCCGACTAGCGGGGTCTTTTAGCACAGATGCGCAGTATTTT.

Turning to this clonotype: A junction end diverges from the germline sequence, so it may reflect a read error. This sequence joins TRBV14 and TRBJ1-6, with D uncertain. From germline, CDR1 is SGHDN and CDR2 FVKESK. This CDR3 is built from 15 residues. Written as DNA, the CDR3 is TGTGCCAGCAACCAAATGTTGCAGGCCCTTGCAGCTCTCCACTTT. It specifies CASNQMLQALAALHF.

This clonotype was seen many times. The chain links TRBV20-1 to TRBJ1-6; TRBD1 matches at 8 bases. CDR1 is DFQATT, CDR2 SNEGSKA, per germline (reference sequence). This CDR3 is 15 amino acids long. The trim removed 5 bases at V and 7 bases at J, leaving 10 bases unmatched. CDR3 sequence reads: CSARSGGIENSPLHF. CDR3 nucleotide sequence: TGCAGTGCTCGGTCAGGGGGCATAGAAAATTCACCCCTCCACTTT.

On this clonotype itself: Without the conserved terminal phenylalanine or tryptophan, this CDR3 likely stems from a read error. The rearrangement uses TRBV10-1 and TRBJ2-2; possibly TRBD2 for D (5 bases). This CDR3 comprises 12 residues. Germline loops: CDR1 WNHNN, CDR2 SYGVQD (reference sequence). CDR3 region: CASTRIAGELFL. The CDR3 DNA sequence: TGCGCTAGCACTAGAATTGCCGGGGAGCTGTTTTTG.

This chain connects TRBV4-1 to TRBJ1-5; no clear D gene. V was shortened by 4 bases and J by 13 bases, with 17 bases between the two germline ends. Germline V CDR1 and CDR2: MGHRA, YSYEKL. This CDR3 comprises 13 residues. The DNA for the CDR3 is TGCGCCAGCAGCCGCCAGCTCAATCAGTCACAGCATTTT. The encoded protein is CASSRQLNQSQHF.

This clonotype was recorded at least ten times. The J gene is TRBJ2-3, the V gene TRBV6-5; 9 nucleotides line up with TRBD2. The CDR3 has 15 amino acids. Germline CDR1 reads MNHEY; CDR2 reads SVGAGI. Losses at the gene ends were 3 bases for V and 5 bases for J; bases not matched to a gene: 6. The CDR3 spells CASSYAGGRGDTQYF. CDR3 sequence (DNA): TGTGCCAGCAGTTATGCGGGGGGGCGTGGAGATACGCAGTATTTT.

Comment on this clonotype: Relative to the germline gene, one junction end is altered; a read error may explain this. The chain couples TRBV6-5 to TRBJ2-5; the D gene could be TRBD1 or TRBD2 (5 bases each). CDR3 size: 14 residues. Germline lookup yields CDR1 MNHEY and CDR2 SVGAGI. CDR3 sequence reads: CANSAQGEGEIQYF. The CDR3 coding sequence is TGTGCCAACAGTGCCCAGGGTGAGGGAGAGATCCAGTACTTC.

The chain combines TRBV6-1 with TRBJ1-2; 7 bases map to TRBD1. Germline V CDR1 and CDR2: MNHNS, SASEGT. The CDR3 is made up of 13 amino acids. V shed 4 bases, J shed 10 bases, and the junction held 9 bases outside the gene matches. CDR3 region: CASSAQGINDYTF. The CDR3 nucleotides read TGTGCCAGCAGTGCACAGGGGATAAATGACTACACCTTC.

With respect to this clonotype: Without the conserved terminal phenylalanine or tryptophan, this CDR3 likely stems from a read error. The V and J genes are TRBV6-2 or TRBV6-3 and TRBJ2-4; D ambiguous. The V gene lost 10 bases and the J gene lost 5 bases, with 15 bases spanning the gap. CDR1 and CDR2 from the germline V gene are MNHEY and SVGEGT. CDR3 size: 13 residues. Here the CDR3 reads CANNYGVQNIQYS. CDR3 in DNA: TGTGCCAACAATTACGGTGTCCAAAACATTCAGTACTCC.

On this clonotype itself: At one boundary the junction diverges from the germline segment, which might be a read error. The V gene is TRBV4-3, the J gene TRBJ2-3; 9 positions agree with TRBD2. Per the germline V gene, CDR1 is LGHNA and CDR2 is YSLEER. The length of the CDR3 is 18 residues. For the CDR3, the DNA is TGCGCCAGCAGGCAAGAGGACTCGGCGGGAGGGCCTTCAGATACGCCGTATTTT. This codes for CASRQEDSAGGPSDTPYF.

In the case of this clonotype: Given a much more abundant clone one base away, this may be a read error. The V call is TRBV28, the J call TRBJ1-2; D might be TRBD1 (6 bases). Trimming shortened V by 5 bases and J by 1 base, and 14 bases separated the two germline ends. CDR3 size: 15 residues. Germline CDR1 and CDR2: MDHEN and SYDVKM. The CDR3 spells CASSVDSSVNYGYTF. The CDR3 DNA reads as TGTGCCAGCAGTGTGGACAGCTCAGTTAACTATGGCTACACCTTC.

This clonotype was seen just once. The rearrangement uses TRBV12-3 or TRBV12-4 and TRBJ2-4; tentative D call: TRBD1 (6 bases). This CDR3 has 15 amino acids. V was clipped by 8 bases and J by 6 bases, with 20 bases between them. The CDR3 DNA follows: TGTGCCAGCTGTGCAACAGGGAGTGGCATAAACATTCAGTACTTC. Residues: CASCATGSGINIQYF.

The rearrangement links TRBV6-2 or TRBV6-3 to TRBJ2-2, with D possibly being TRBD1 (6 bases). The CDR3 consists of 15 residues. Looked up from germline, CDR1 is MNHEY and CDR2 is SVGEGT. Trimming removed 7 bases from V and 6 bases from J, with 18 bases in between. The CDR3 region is CASIAGTRVPGELFF. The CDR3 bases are TGTGCCAGCATTGCCGGGACAAGGGTCCCCGGGGAGCTGTTTTTT.

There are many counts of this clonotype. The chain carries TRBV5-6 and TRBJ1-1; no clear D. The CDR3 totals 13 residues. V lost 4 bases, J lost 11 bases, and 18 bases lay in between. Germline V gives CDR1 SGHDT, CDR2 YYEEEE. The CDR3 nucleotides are TGTGCCAGCAGCCTAAGGAACGGGGAGTTGGCTTTCTTT. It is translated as CASSLRNGELAFF.

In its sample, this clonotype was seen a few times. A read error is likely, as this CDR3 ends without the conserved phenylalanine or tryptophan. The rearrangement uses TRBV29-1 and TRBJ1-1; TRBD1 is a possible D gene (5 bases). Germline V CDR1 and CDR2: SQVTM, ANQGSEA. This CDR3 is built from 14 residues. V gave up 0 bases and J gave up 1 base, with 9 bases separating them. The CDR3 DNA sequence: TGCAGCGTTGAAGACAGGGCAGGGAACACTGAAGCTTTCTCT. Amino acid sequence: CSVEDRAGNTEAFS.

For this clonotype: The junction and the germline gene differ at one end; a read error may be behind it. CDR3 loop: CASTSPQGGRNTGELYF. CDR3 coding DNA: TGTGCCAGCACCTCTCCCCAGGGGGGGCGGAACACCGGGGAGCTGTACTTT. The gene calls are TRBV11-2 and TRBJ2-2, with D perhaps given as TRBD1 or TRBD2 (7 bases each). The germline CDR1 and CDR2 sequences are SGHAT and FQNNGV. The CDR3 totals 17 residues. Drawing the rest from reference TRBV11-2 and TRBJ2-2, the complete variable domain is EAGVAQSPRYKIIEKRQSVAFWCNPISGHATLYWYQQILGQGPKLLIQFQNNGVVDDSQLPKDRFSAERLKGVDSTLKIQPAKLEDSAVYLCASTSPQGGRNTGELYFGEGSRLTVL.